This T cell receptor beta chain was captured in a study of blood T cell repertoires in COVID-19. Across the study: The United States, Italy and Spain were the sources of the acute and convalescent COVID-19 samples.

CDR3 length: 14 residues. Germline CDR1 reads LGHDT; CDR2 reads YNNKEL (reference sequence). Trimming removed 4 bases at V and 9 bases at J, with 16 bases between. Those who participated ranged in age from roughly 18 to 89 years and resided in about two dozen US areas. Assignments of participants to cohorts depended upon their own reported clinical history. How the authors handled the data: For nucleated cells, counts were estimated from reference gene primer amplification. Clones were read by immunoSEQ multiplex PCR, and TCRdb kept only the in-frame ones, dropping some. V, J and clone size reflect that table, while D and trimming were determined from the DNA. The sample has 150,000 to 200,000 clones, around four fifths seen once.

V is TRBV3-1 (or the pseudogene TRBV3-2) and J is TRBJ1-5; D not resolved. Input material: PBMCs or T cells enriched from blood (not recorded which). This receptor was identified in a woman aged 50 to 60 who had recovered from COVID-19. CDR3 sequence (DNA): TGTGCCAGCAGCCTTTCGAGCCCCACTGGGCCCCAGCATTTT. Translating gives CASSLSSPTGPQHF.